The 31 T cell receptor beta chains presented below share a single source sample, sequenced in a study of vaccination and CD4 T cells after COVID-19. Described treatment: roughly 10-day PBMC culture with coronavirus spike peptide pools or control peptides (ViraFEST assay). These TCRs' antigens remain unknown. Once obtained from cultured CD4+ T cells, the DNA was sequenced using the Oncomine TCR Beta short-read assay. MiXCR was run by TCRdb on the PCR reads, yielding one entry per CDR3 protein. In the table there are 28,000 or so distinct CDR3 sequences, roughly 64% of which are singletons. The sample consisted of CD4+ T cells from blood, cultured in vitro. The receptors were sampled from a human donor who had recovered from COVID-19.

The rearrangement joins TRBV7-9 to TRBJ2-3; the match to TRBD2 covers 9 bases. Germline CDR1 reads SEHNR; CDR2 reads FQNEAQ (reference sequence). Trimming removed 1 base from V and 0 bases from J; junction bases left unmatched: 2. The CDR3 has 16 residues. The CDR3 nucleotides are TGTGCCAGCAGCTTAGGACTAGCGGATAGCACAGATACGCAGTATTTT. This encodes CASSLGLADSTDTQYF.

In its sample, this clonotype was seen once. The J gene is TRBJ2-1, the V gene TRBV20-1; 11 bases map to TRBD2. CDR1 is DFQATT, CDR2 SNEGSKA, per germline (reference sequence). The CDR3 spans 13 residues. The CDR3 coding sequence is TGCAGGGCTGGACTAGCGGGTTACAATGAGCAGTTCTTC. It translates to CRAGLAGYNEQFF.

This chain joins TRBV6-2 or TRBV6-3 and TRBJ2-3; possible D gene TRBD2, 6 bases. Trimming shortened V by 2 bases and J by 2 bases, and 11 bases separated the two germline ends. CDR3 length equals 15 residues. Per the germline V gene, CDR1 is MNHEY and CDR2 is SVGEGT. Written as DNA, the CDR3 is TGTGCCAGCAGTTACACGGGGACTGTCACAGATACGCAGTATTTT. This translates into CASSYTGTVTDTQYF.

There are a few counts of this clonotype. This chain uses TRBV24-1 with TRBJ2-5; weak D call: TRBD1 (8 bases). Germline V CDR1 and CDR2: KGHDR, SFDVKD. The CDR3 has 16 amino acids. The V gene lost 0 bases and the J gene lost 4 bases, with 14 bases spanning the gap. The CDR3 DNA reads as TGTGCCACCAGTGATTTGAACAGGGGGGGGCGAGAGACCCAGTACTTC. This sequence encodes CATSDLNRGGRETQYF.

The rearrangement joins TRBV19 to TRBJ1-6, with 7 positions matching TRBD1. Germline CDR1 is LNHDA and CDR2 is SQIVND (reference sequence). J lost 0 bases, V lost 3 bases, and 5 bases had no gene match. This CDR3 has 17 residues. Written as DNA, the CDR3 is TGTGCCAGTAGTATGCGGGACAGAGGCTCCTATAATTCACCCCTCCACTTT. It specifies CASSMRDRGSYNSPLHF.

In its sample, this clonotype was seen once. V gene TRBV9 combines with J gene TRBJ2-7, with TRBD1 matching 9 bases. The CDR3 sequence is 16 residues long. With 4 bases clipped from V and 0 bases from J, the junction kept 8 bases outside the gene matches. Looked up from germline, CDR1 is SGDLS and CDR2 is YYNGEE. Here the CDR3 DNA reads TGTGCCAGCAGCCCTCCTGGACAGGGGCCCTCCTACGAGCAGTACTTC. Amino acid sequence: CASSPPGQGPSYEQYF. Full variable domain (rest looked up from reference TRBV9 and TRBJ2-7): DSGVTQTPKHLITATGQRVTLRCSPRSGDLSVYWYQQSLDQGLQFLIQYYNGEERAKGNILERFSAQQFPDLHSELNLSSLELGDSALYFCASSPPGQGPSYEQYFGPGTRLTVT.

This chain joins TRBV6-1 and TRBJ1-2, with 8 bases lining up with TRBD1. The CDR3 loop spans 13 amino acids. V lost 5 bases to trimming and J lost 4 bases; unmatched junction nucleotides: 3. CDR1 is MNHNS and CDR2 is SASEGT in the germline V gene. In nucleotides, the CDR3 is TGTGCCAGCAGTCCAGGGGGCAGCTATGGCTACACCTTC. Residues: CASSPGGSYGYTF.

The chain employs TRBV6-2 or TRBV6-3 and TRBJ1-5, with D uncertain. The CDR3 totals 14 residues. Germline V gene sequence: CDR1 MNHEY, CDR2 SVGEGT. Trimming shortened V by 1 base and J by 1 base, and 5 bases separated the two germline ends. CDR3 protein: CASSYLVSNQPQHF. The DNA for the CDR3 is TGTGCCAGCAGTTACTTGGTAAGCAATCAGCCCCAGCATTTT.

The rearrangement joins TRBV20-1 to TRBJ2-2; D unresolved. Germline-derived CDR1 and CDR2 are DFQATT and SNEGSKA (reference sequence). With 5 bases removed from V and 2 bases from J, the gap between germline ends came to 12 bases. The CDR3 length is 14 residues. This chain's CDR3 is CSARGGPNTGELFF. The CDR3 coding sequence is TGCAGTGCTCGCGGCGGACCTAACACCGGGGAGCTGTTTTTT.

This clonotype was observed a few times. This rearrangement joins TRBV7-9 to TRBJ1-6, with unresolved D. Trimming left V 4 bases short and J 8 bases short, with 12 bases between. This CDR3 contains 14 residues. Germline loops: CDR1 SEHNR, CDR2 FQNEAQ (reference sequence). The CDR3 here is CASSYVPEDSPLHF. The CDR3 DNA sequence: TGTGCCAGCAGCTACGTCCCGGAGGATTCACCCCTCCACTTT.

Worth noting for this clonotype: A junction end diverges from the germline sequence, so it may reflect a read error. This rearrangement joins TRBV7-7 to TRBJ1-3; D remains unclear. The CDR3 runs 13 residues. The germline gives CDR1 SSHAT, CDR2 FNYEAQ (reference sequence). The CDR3 coding sequence is TGTGCTAGCAGCTCGGGTGGTGGAAACACCATATATTTT. Protein sequence: CASSSGGGNTIYF.

This sequence joins TRBV28 and TRBJ1-2; the match to TRBD1 covers 7 bases. The V and J ends lost 7 bases and 2 bases, in that order; junction bases with no gene match: 4. Germline V gene data show CDR1 as MDHEN and CDR2 as SYDVKM. The CDR3 consists of 13 residues. CDR3 loop: CASKTTGNYGYTF. The CDR3 bases are TGTGCCAGCAAGACGACAGGGAACTATGGCTACACCTTC.

This sequence joins TRBV7-2 and TRBJ2-5; 9 bases fit TRBD1. CDR3 length equals 13 residues. The germline V gene has CDR1 SGHTA and CDR2 FQGNSA. Trimming at V came to 5 bases and at J to 4 bases, leaving 2 bases not matched to a gene. The chain's CDR3 is CASSLGQGETQYF. In DNA, the CDR3 is TGTGCCAGCAGCCTGGGACAGGGAGAGACCCAGTACTTC.

This clonotype was observed a single time. The V and J genes are TRBV6-5 and TRBJ1-1, with D possibly TRBD1 on 6 matching bases. Trimming pared 4 bases from V and 3 bases from J, leaving 9 bases between. This CDR3 is built from 13 residues. Germline V gives CDR1 MNHEY, CDR2 SVGAGI. The CDR3, as DNA: TGTGCCAGCAGTTGGGGACAACACACTGAAGCTTTCTTT. It encodes CASSWGQHTEAFF.

The chain recombines TRBV19 with TRBJ2-4, with 8 bases that match TRBD2. V shed 6 bases and J 2 bases; nucleotides not matched to a gene: 9. This CDR3 is built from 16 residues. The germline V gene encodes CDR1 LNHDA and CDR2 SQIVND (reference sequence). The CDR3 nucleotides read TGTGCCAGTAGCACCGGGACTAGTCTGTCCAAAAACATTCAGTACTTC. It encodes CASSTGTSLSKNIQYF.

This chain links TRBV11-3 with TRBJ2-7; 14 nucleotides line up with TRBD2. Germline V gives CDR1 SGHNT, CDR2 YENEEA. The CDR3 covers 18 residues. Trimming at V came to 5 bases and at J to 9 bases, leaving 18 bases not matched to a gene. Here the CDR3 reads CASSGRTSGRTGNPGQYF. As DNA, the CDR3 is TGTGCCAGCAGCGGGCGGACTAGCGGGAGGACCGGGAACCCGGGGCAGTACTTC.

This chain connects TRBV24-1 to TRBJ1-1; D remains unclear. CDR1 is KGHDR, CDR2 SFDVKD, per germline. The CDR3 contains 13 residues. The ends were cut back, 4 bases at V and 7 bases at J, with 12 bases in the middle. The CDR3 reads CATSDYDTHEAFF. CDR3 DNA sequence: TGTGCCACCAGTGACTACGACACCCATGAAGCTTTCTTT.

This sequence joins TRBV19 and TRBJ1-2; D remains unclear. Germline V CDR1 and CDR2: LNHDA, SQIVND (reference sequence). This CDR3 contains 15 residues. The ends were cut back, 2 bases at V and 1 base at J, with 11 bases in the middle. CDR3 DNA: TGTGCCAGTAGTATATGGAGTTACAATAACTATGGCTACACCTTC. Its translation: CASSIWSYNNYGYTF.

This clonotype came up once. The V and J genes are TRBV6-1 and TRBJ2-3; D is ambiguous. The CDR3 spans 15 residues. Germline V CDR1 and CDR2: MNHNS, SASEGT. The germline V and J ends were trimmed by 5 bases and 5 bases, with 17 bases remaining between them. The CDR3 DNA reads TGTGCCAGCAGTCCGGGCCGGGTGGTTCAAGATACGCAGTATTTT. This codes for CASSPGRVVQDTQYF.

This clonotype has only a few counts. This chain uses TRBV30 with TRBJ2-7; perhaps TRBD2 as D (7 bases). The CDR3 length is 14 residues. Trimming pared 4 bases from V and 2 bases from J, leaving 15 bases between. CDR1 is GTSNPN and CDR2 is SVGIG in the germline V gene (reference sequence). The CDR3 loop is CAWKGDYPPYEQYF. CDR3 DNA: TGTGCCTGGAAGGGGGACTACCCGCCCTACGAGCAGTACTTC.

The chain joins TRBV20-1 to TRBJ1-2; 9 bases are shared with TRBD1. This CDR3 spans 15 amino acids. The junction had 6 bases not matched to a gene; V was cut back by 3 bases and J by 1 base. Looked up from germline, CDR1 is DFQATT and CDR2 is SNEGSKA (reference sequence). The CDR3 sequence is CSARDPGQGNYGYTF. Here the CDR3 DNA reads TGCAGTGCTAGGGATCCGGGACAGGGTAACTATGGCTACACCTTC.

This clonotype was found once. V and J are TRBV6-1 and TRBJ1-1; TRBD1 is a possible D gene (5 bases). CDR3 length: 14 amino acids. CDR1 is MNHNS and CDR2 is SASEGT in the germline V gene. V dropped 6 bases and J dropped 1 base, with 12 bases sitting between them. CDR3 nucleotides: TGTGCCAGCAGAAGTATAGGGGAGAACACTGAAGCTTTCTTT. Translation: CASRSIGENTEAFF.

V and J are TRBV7-9 and TRBJ1-6, with TRBD1 matching over 7 bases. Germline CDR1 and CDR2: SEHNR and FQNEAQ (reference sequence). The length of the CDR3 is 16 residues. V lost 2 bases, J lost 6 bases, and 7 bases stayed unmatched. In nucleotides, the CDR3 is TGTGCCAGCAGCTTAAGGACCGGGACAGCTAATTCACCCCTCCACTTT. Protein: CASSLRTGTANSPLHF.

This chain joins TRBV6-1 and TRBJ2-5; 9 nucleotides align to TRBD2. This CDR3 has 16 amino acids. J was trimmed by 4 bases and V by 3 bases; bases with no gene match: 9. Looked up from germline, CDR1 is MNHNS and CDR2 is SASEGT. CDR3 protein: CASSDQGGGGGETQYF. Written as DNA, the CDR3 is TGTGCCAGCAGTGACCAGGGCGGGGGGGGTGGAGAGACCCAGTACTTC.

The table lists this clonotype with a count of one. This rearrangement joins TRBV20-1 to TRBJ1-6, with TRBD1 identical over 9 bases. CDR1 is DFQATT, CDR2 SNEGSKA, per germline (reference sequence). The CDR3 consists of 16 residues. J gave up 5 bases and V 1 base, and 6 bases lay outside the gene matches. CDR3 bases: TGCAGTGCTAGAGTCCCGACAGGGGGTAATAATTCACCCCTCCACTTT. Its protein is CSARVPTGGNNSPLHF.

The table lists this clonotype with a few counts. This chain connects TRBV7-9 to TRBJ1-1; a weak D match, TRBD1 (5 bases). CDR3 size: 12 residues. Germline loops: CDR1 SEHNR, CDR2 FQNEAQ (reference sequence). V shed 3 bases and J shed 11 bases, with 13 bases lying between them. As DNA, the CDR3 is TGTGCCAGCAGCTTCGACAGTTACCCCGCTTTCTTT. This encodes CASSFDSYPAFF.

V and J are TRBV28 and TRBJ2-3; TRBD2 matches at 15 bases. Per germline, CDR1 MDHEN and CDR2 SYDVKM. CDR3 length: 18 residues. Germline trimming cut 6 bases from V and 3 bases from J; bases unmatched to any gene: 10. This CDR3 reads CASSSTGLAGGWTDTQYF. For the CDR3, the DNA is TGTGCCAGCAGCTCGACGGGACTAGCGGGAGGTTGGACAGATACGCAGTATTTT.

This clonotype was detected only once. This rearrangement joins TRBV28 to TRBJ1-3; unclear D gene. This CDR3 region has 13 residues. V was pared by 7 bases and J by 0 bases, with 7 bases between. Germline V lookup: CDR1 MDHEN, CDR2 SYDVKM. The CDR3 reads CASNGGSGNTIYF. The CDR3 DNA follows: TGTGCCAGCAATGGCGGCTCTGGAAACACCATATATTTT.

This sequence joins TRBV28 and TRBJ2-5, with TRBD2 as a possible D gene (7 bases). Trimming pared 7 bases from V and 4 bases from J, leaving 10 bases between. The CDR3 contains 12 residues. Germline CDR1 MDHEN, CDR2 SYDVKM. CDR3 in amino acids: CASKGGGETQYF. Here the CDR3 DNA reads TGTGCCAGCAAAGGGGGGGGAGAGACCCAGTACTTC.

The table lists this clonotype with a few counts. The chain employs TRBV6-2 or TRBV6-3 and TRBJ1-5, with D hard to call. This CDR3 comprises 12 residues. Germline V lookup: CDR1 MNHEY, CDR2 SVGEGT. Trimming took 2 bases from V and 4 from J, leaving 3 bases between them. CDR3 protein: CASSYANQPQHF. The CDR3 coding sequence is TGTGCCAGCAGTTACGCGAATCAGCCCCAGCATTTT.

The chain joins TRBV19 to TRBJ2-5, with 10 positions matching TRBD1. Germline trimming cut 1 base from V and 1 base from J; bases unmatched to any gene: 3. Germline loops: CDR1 LNHDA, CDR2 SQIVND (reference sequence). The CDR3 runs 16 residues. CDR3 DNA: TGTGCCAGTAGTATAGTGGGGACAGGGGCCCAAGAGACCCAGTACTTC. It codes for CASSIVGTGAQETQYF.